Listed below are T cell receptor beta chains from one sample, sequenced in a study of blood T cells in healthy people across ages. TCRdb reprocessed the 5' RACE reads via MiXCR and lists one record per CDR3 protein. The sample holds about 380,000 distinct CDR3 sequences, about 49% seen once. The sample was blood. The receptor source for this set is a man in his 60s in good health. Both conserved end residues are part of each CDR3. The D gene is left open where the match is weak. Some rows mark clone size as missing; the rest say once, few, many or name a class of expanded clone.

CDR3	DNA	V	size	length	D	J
CASSRDGTNSPLHF	TGTGCCAGCAGTAGGGACGGAACCAATTCACCCCTCCACTTT	TRBV6-1	-	14	-	TRBJ1-6
CSVDSRPYNEQFF	TGCAGCGTTGATTCCCGGCCCTACAATGAGCAGTTCTTC	TRBV29-1	-	13	-	TRBJ2-1
CASSLGHNSGANVLTF	TGCGCCAGCAGCTTGGGACATAACTCTGGGGCCAACGTCCTGACTTTC	TRBV5-1	-	16	-	TRBJ2-6
CASSPGVYEQYF	TGTGCCAGCAGCCCAGGGGTCTACGAGCAGTACTTC	TRBV12-3/TRBV12-4	few	12	-	TRBJ2-7
CASSPQGADTGELFF	TGTGCCAGCAGCCCACAGGGGGCGGACACCGGGGAGCTGTTTTTT	TRBV11-3	-	15	TRBD1	TRBJ2-2
CASSATGSTDTQYF	TGTGCCAGCAGTGCCACGGGTAGCACAGATACGCAGTATTTT	TRBV12-3/TRBV12-4	-	14	-	TRBJ2-3
CAWIPPGLAGGPDTQYF	TGTGCCTGGATCCCCCCGGGGCTAGCGGGAGGGCCAGATACGCAGTATTTT	TRBV30	-	17	TRBD2	TRBJ2-3
CASSVGVASNEQFF	TGTGCCAGCAGCGTAGGGGTCGCTTCCAATGAGCAGTTCTTC	TRBV9	-	14	-	TRBJ2-1
CASSPSGETQYF	TGCGCCAGCAGCCCTAGCGGAGAGACCCAGTACTTC	TRBV3-1	many	12	TRBD2	TRBJ2-5
CASSLHRPPQDTQYF	TGTGCCAGCTCACTCCACCGACCCCCACAAGATACGCAGTATTTT	TRBV18	-	15	-	TRBJ2-3
CASGGVRPEAFF	TGTGCCAGCGGGGGGGTGAGGCCTGAAGCTTTCTTT	TRBV6-5	-	12	-	TRBJ1-1
CASSYGAATEAFF	TGTGCCAGCAGTTACGGGGCGGCCACTGAAGCTTTCTTT	TRBV6-5	-	13	-	TRBJ1-1
CASSLGRWGYEQYF	TGTGCCAGCAGTTTGGGTAGATGGGGCTACGAGCAGTACTTC	TRBV6-2/TRBV6-3	-	14	-	TRBJ2-7
CASSQPRQGLAKNIQYF	TGCGCCAGCAGCCAACCTAGACAGGGATTAGCCAAAAACATTCAGTACTTC	TRBV4-1	-	17	TRBD1	TRBJ2-4
CASSTRQGLNTEAFF	TGCGCCAGCAGCACCCGACAGGGATTGAACACTGAAGCTTTCTTT	TRBV5-1	-	15	TRBD1	TRBJ1-1
CASRTGTGLETQYF	TGTGCCAGCAGAACCGGGACAGGGCTGGAGACCCAGTACTTC	TRBV7-2	-	14	TRBD1	TRBJ2-5
CAWRGAGWTEAFF	TGTGCCTGGAGGGGGGCAGGGTGGACTGAAGCTTTCTTT	TRBV30	-	13	-	TRBJ1-1
CASSYRSGRYEQYF	TGTGCCAGCAGTTATAGGAGCGGGAGGTACGAGCAGTACTTC	TRBV27	-	14	TRBD2	TRBJ2-7
CSAPGGGSTDTQYF	TGCAGTGCGCCGGGGGGGGGTAGCACAGATACGCAGTATTTT	TRBV20-1	-	14	TRBD2	TRBJ2-3
CASSPGAGGFSLEKLFF	TGCGCCAGCAGCCCAGGAGCCGGGGGCTTCTCGTTGGAAAAACTGTTTTTT	TRBV4-3	-	17	-	TRBJ1-4
CASTVSRSQETQYF	TGTGCCAGCACCGTCTCTAGATCTCAAGAGACCCAGTACTTC	TRBV2	few	14	-	TRBJ2-5
CASSLDRRVDEQFF	TGTGCCAGCAGCTTAGACAGGCGGGTGGATGAGCAGTTCTTC	TRBV7-2	-	14	-	TRBJ2-1
CASHSEGVPYEQYF	TGTGCCAGCCACTCCGAGGGGGTACCCTACGAGCAGTACTTC	TRBV28	-	14	-	TRBJ2-7
CASSATGAHEQYF	TGTGCCAGCAGCGCGACAGGGGCCCACGAGCAGTACTTC	TRBV7-3	few	13	TRBD1	TRBJ2-7
CSARGGGAINEQYF	TGCAGTGCTAGAGGAGGGGGGGCGATCAATGAGCAGTACTTC	TRBV20-1	-	14	-	TRBJ2-7
CSAWDGALYEQYF	TGCAGTGCTTGGGACGGGGCCCTCTACGAGCAGTACTTC	TRBV20-1	-	13	-	TRBJ2-7
CASRGLLRGRNIQYF	TGTGCCAGCAGGGGGCTACTAAGGGGGAGAAACATTCAGTACTTC	TRBV6-2/TRBV6-3	many	15	-	TRBJ2-4
CSATQSAAGADNEQYF	TGCAGTGCCACCCAGTCCGCAGCGGGGGCCGACAATGAGCAGTACTTC	TRBV20-1	-	16	TRBD2	TRBJ2-7
CSAPPSGRETQYF	TGCAGTGCCCCCCCTAGCGGGAGGGAGACCCAGTACTTC	TRBV20-1	-	13	TRBD2	TRBJ2-5
CSVRQGWGTEAFF	TGCAGCGTACGACAGGGTTGGGGAACTGAAGCTTTCTTT	TRBV29-1	-	13	TRBD1	TRBJ1-1
CASRRLAGPRTDTQYF	TGTGCCAGCAGGCGACTAGCGGGACCCCGCACAGATACGCAGTATTTT	TRBV11-2	-	16	TRBD2	TRBJ2-3
CASSFFGGGTDTQYF	TGTGCCAGCAGTTTCTTTGGGGGAGGCACAGATACGCAGTATTTT	TRBV28	-	15	-	TRBJ2-3
CSARDNSASGGDTQYF	TGCAGTGCTAGAGATAATTCGGCTAGCGGGGGAGATACGCAGTATTTT	TRBV20-1	-	16	TRBD2	TRBJ2-3
CSARENPGQIYEQYF	TGCAGTGCTAGAGAGAATCCGGGACAAATCTACGAGCAGTACTTC	TRBV20-1	few	15	-	TRBJ2-7
CSARGTTSRQETQYF	TGCAGTGCTAGAGGAACGACAAGCAGGCAAGAGACCCAGTACTTC	TRBV20-1	-	15	-	TRBJ2-5
CASRGTGVEETQYF	TGTGCCAGCAGAGGGACAGGGGTGGAAGAGACCCAGTACTTC	TRBV6-2/TRBV6-3	-	14	TRBD1	TRBJ2-5
CASSYSVRGSHEQYF	TGTGCCAGCAGTTACTCGGTTCGGGGGTCACACGAGCAGTACTTC	TRBV6-5	-	15	-	TRBJ2-7
CASRWDTEAGGLYEQYF	TGTGCCAGCAGATGGGACACTGAGGCGGGAGGTCTCTACGAGCAGTACTTC	TRBV6-2/TRBV6-3	few	17	TRBD2	TRBJ2-7
CASSIGQPTDTQYF	TGTGCCAGCAGCATAGGACAGCCCACAGATACGCAGTATTTT	TRBV9	many	14	-	TRBJ2-3
CASRTDSGLSYEQYF	TGTGCCAGCAGAACAGACAGTGGGCTCTCCTACGAGCAGTACTTC	TRBV6-2/TRBV6-3	-	15	-	TRBJ2-7
CASTSGQGGQNIQYF	TGTGCCAGCACTTCCGGTCAAGGGGGGCAAAACATTCAGTACTTC	TRBV6-5	many	15	-	TRBJ2-4
CASSQEDRMGIKLFF	TGCGCCAGCAGCCAAGAGGACCGAATGGGCATAAAACTGTTTTTT	TRBV4-3	-	15	-	TRBJ1-4
CASSDSENIQYF	TGTGCCAGCAGCGATAGCGAAAACATTCAGTACTTC	TRBV7-8	few	12	-	TRBJ2-4
CSANSRGLAGLYEQYF	TGCAGTGCTAATTCTCGCGGACTAGCGGGGCTCTACGAGCAGTACTTC	TRBV20-1	-	16	TRBD2	TRBJ2-7
CTSSPPGFPYEQYF	TGTACCAGCAGCCCCCCGGGGTTCCCCTACGAGCAGTACTTC	TRBV25-1	-	14	-	TRBJ2-7
CASSGPGQGNYEQYF	TGTGCCAGCAGTGGTCCGGGACAGGGTAACTACGAGCAGTACTTC	TRBV12-3/TRBV12-4	-	15	TRBD1	TRBJ2-7
CASSERGGLSGNTIYF	TGTGCCAGCAGCGAGCGGGGGGGCCTCTCTGGAAACACCATATATTTT	TRBV25-1	-	16	-	TRBJ1-3
CASAVGTRSPLHF	TGTGCCAGCGCTGTGGGAACAAGGTCACCCCTCCACTTT	TRBV2	-	13	-	TRBJ1-6
CAKDRTYYEQYF	TGCGCCAAAGACAGGACTTACTACGAGCAGTACTTC	TRBV4-1	once	12	-	TRBJ2-7
CAISEPTAPQETQYF	TGTGCCATCAGTGAGCCGACAGCCCCACAAGAGACCCAGTACTTC	TRBV10-3	-	15	-	TRBJ2-5
CASSLSNGNYEQYF	TGTGCCAGCAGCTTAAGCAACGGTAATTACGAGCAGTACTTC	TRBV7-8	many	14	-	TRBJ2-7
CATTPTGLGYGYTF	TGTGCCACTACGCCGACAGGTTTGGGTTATGGCTACACCTTC	TRBV6-6	few	14	-	TRBJ1-2
CASSLGTGKGEQYF	TGTGCCAGCAGTTTAGGGACAGGGAAGGGCGAGCAGTACTTC	TRBV27	-	14	TRBD1	TRBJ2-7
CSVATQETQYF	TGCAGCGTTGCCACCCAAGAGACCCAGTACTTC	TRBV29-1	once	11	-	TRBJ2-5
CSVRFSREQYF	TGCAGCGTCAGGTTCTCAAGGGAGCAGTACTTC	TRBV29-1	many	11	-	TRBJ2-7